The 20 T cell receptor beta chains below all came from one sample that was sequenced in a study of shared clonotypes between healthy human individuals. Naive CD8 isolation took CD45RO-negative cells positively selected for CCR7 and excluded terminally differentiated effector memory CD45RA+ cells. The table came from immunoSEQ multiplex PCR; TCRdb's copy has only in-frame clones and leaves some out. Here the sample spans about 800,000 clones, about 96% being singletons. The sequenced material came from naive CD8+ T cells sorted from blood. The receptors come from a young man in good health.

V usage is TRBV7-3 and J usage is TRBJ2-1; the D gene could be TRBD1 or TRBD2 (5 bases each). Trimming took 2 bases from V and 4 from J, leaving 12 bases between them. The CDR3 runs 15 residues. In germline, CDR1 is SGHTA, CDR2 FQGTGA. CDR3 nucleotide sequence: TGTGCCAGCAGCTTACGGGGCACCCCATACAATGAGCAGTTCTTC. This gives the protein CASSLRGTPYNEQFF.

The chain couples TRBV5-4 to TRBJ2-3; maybe TRBD1 (5 bases). Trimming took off 4 bases at V and 4 bases at J, with 10 bases between the two ends. Germline V gives CDR1 SGHNT, CDR2 YYREEE (reference sequence). This CDR3 has 13 amino acids. CDR3 sequence reads: CASSTAGSDTQYF. The DNA for the CDR3 is TGTGCCAGCAGCACAGCAGGGTCAGATACGCAGTATTTT.

The chain carries TRBV9 and TRBJ2-3; D unresolved. The germline V gene encodes CDR1 SGDLS and CDR2 YYNGEE. The CDR3 is 13 residues long. V was pared by 2 bases and J by 1 base, with 5 bases between. The CDR3 region has the DNA TGTGCCAGCAGCGTCACGCGCACAGATACGCAGTATTTT. Its protein is CASSVTRTDTQYF.

The chain recombines TRBV11-2 with TRBJ2-7; no reliable D call. This CDR3 contains 15 residues. Germline CDR1 and CDR2: SGHAT and FQNNGV. The germline V and J ends were trimmed by 1 base and 2 bases, with 12 bases remaining between them. The CDR3 region has the DNA TGTGCCAGCAGCTTAGTAGGCCCTACTACCTACGAGCAGTACTTC. Translation: CASSLVGPTTYEQYF.

The chain recombines TRBV28 with TRBJ2-7; the D gene is possibly TRBD1 (5 bases). With 2 bases removed from V and 0 bases from J, the gap between germline ends came to 11 bases. CDR1 and CDR2 from the germline V gene are MDHEN and SYDVKM. This CDR3 is 15 amino acids long. The CDR3 loop is CASSLPHRSSYEQYF. The CDR3 region has the DNA TGTGCCAGCAGTTTACCCCACAGGAGCTCCTACGAGCAGTACTTC.

This chain uses TRBV4-1 with TRBJ2-2, with D possibly being TRBD1 (5 bases). V dropped 8 bases and J dropped 1 base, with 8 bases sitting between them. The CDR3 loop spans 13 amino acids. Germline CDR1 reads MGHRA; CDR2 reads YSYEKL. Here the CDR3 DNA reads TGCGCCAGCGGACAAGTGAACACCGGGGAGCTGTTTTTT. Translation: CASGQVNTGELFF.

The V call is TRBV29-1, the J call TRBJ2-5; 14 positions match TRBD2. The CDR3 contains 16 residues. CDR1 and CDR2 (germline): SQVTM, ANQGSEA. V lost 3 bases and J lost 1; bases outside the gene matches: 4. CDR3 in amino acids: CSVDGTSGSPQETQYF. CDR3 DNA sequence: TGCAGCGTTGATGGGACTAGCGGGAGCCCCCAAGAGACCCAGTACTTC. Based on the CDR3 plus reference TRBV29-1 and TRBJ2-5, the full variable domain is SAVISQKPSRDICQRGTSLTIQCQVDSQVTMMFWYRQQPGQSLTLIATANQGSEATYESGFVIDKFPISRPNLTFSTLTVSNMSPEDSSIYLCSVDGTSGSPQETQYFGPGTRLLVL.

This chain joins TRBV13 and TRBJ1-4; D not resolved. Per the germline V gene, CDR1 is PRHDT and CDR2 is FYEKMQ (reference sequence). This CDR3 has 14 amino acids. V lost 0 bases to trimming and J lost 3 bases, with 5 bases between them. CDR3 in amino acids: CASSLGLPNEKLFF. The CDR3 coding sequence is TGTGCCAGCAGCTTAGGACTACCTAATGAAAAACTGTTTTTT.

CDR3 amino acids: CASSHDRVVSTEAFF. Here the CDR3 DNA reads TGTGCCAGCAGCCATGACAGGGTTGTGAGCACTGAAGCTTTCTTT. The V gene is TRBV7-9, the J gene TRBJ1-1; 7 nucleotides line up with TRBD1. Germline-derived CDR1 and CDR2 are SEHNR and FQNEAQ (reference sequence). This CDR3 is built from 15 residues. Losses at the gene ends were 5 bases for V and 4 bases for J; bases not matched to a gene: 10.

V gene TRBV29-1 combines with J gene TRBJ2-1; TRBD2 matches 14 bases. Germline V gene sequence: CDR1 SQVTM, CDR2 ANQGSEA. There are 18 residues in the CDR3. J lost 1 base, V lost 5 bases, and 10 bases had no gene match. CDR3 coding DNA: TGCAGCGTTCTCGGTGGGACTAGCGGGAGTTTTTCCTACAATGAGCAGTTCTTC. Its translation is CSVLGGTSGSFSYNEQFF.

This chain uses TRBV25-1 with TRBJ2-2; D call uncertain. Trimming left V 4 bases short and J 1 base short, with 4 bases between. Germline V lookup: CDR1 MGHDK, CDR2 SYGVNS. The CDR3 consists of 13 residues. The DNA for the CDR3 is TGTGCCAGCAGTGGAAAGAACACCGGGGAGCTGTTTTTT. Residues: CASSGKNTGELFF.

This clone was recorded once. This chain links TRBV11-2 with TRBJ2-1; D remains unclear. Germline V lookup: CDR1 SGHAT, CDR2 FQNNGV. The CDR3 is 11 residues long. V was clipped by 1 base and J by 14 bases, with 9 bases between them. The CDR3 bases are TGTGCCAGCAGCTTAGGCAGCCAAGAGTTCTTC. Its protein product is CASSLGSQEFF.

This rearrangement joins TRBV5-1 to TRBJ2-7; TRBD1 matches 9 bases. This CDR3 region has 14 residues. Per germline, CDR1 SGHRS and CDR2 YFSETQ. Trimming at V came to 1 base and at J to 6 bases, leaving 5 bases not matched to a gene. Written as DNA, the CDR3 is TGCGCCAGCAGCTTGATACAGGGGGCGTTCGAGCAGTACTTC. It translates to CASSLIQGAFEQYF.

V and J are TRBV5-5 and TRBJ2-1; D unresolved. V was trimmed by 0 bases and J by 3 bases, leaving 4 bases between them. The CDR3 loop spans 13 amino acids. Germline-derived CDR1 and CDR2 are SGHKS and YYEKEE (reference sequence). The CDR3 spells CASSLVYYNEQFF. For the CDR3, the DNA is TGTGCCAGCAGCTTGGTCTACTACAATGAGCAGTTCTTC.

The rearrangement joins TRBV27 to TRBJ2-1; D possibly matches TRBD1 or TRBD2 (5 bases each). This CDR3 comprises 17 residues. Germline CDR1 reads MNHEY; CDR2 reads SMNVEV (reference sequence). V lost 8 bases, J lost 4 bases, and 24 bases lay in between. The CDR3: CASSLYITGRSYNEQFF. In DNA form, the CDR3 reads TGTGCCAGCTCTCTCTATATCACGGGACGGTCATACAATGAGCAGTTCTTC.

The chain combines TRBV5-1 with TRBJ1-2; D uncertain. Germline CDR1 SGHRS, CDR2 YFSETQ. The CDR3 totals 14 residues. Trimming shortened V by 1 base and J by 0 bases, and 7 bases separated the two germline ends. CDR3 residues: CASSLMGTNYGYTF. CDR3 sequence (DNA): TGCGCCAGCAGCTTGATGGGTACTAACTATGGCTACACCTTC.

The chain is built from TRBV5-1 and TRBJ2-6; D ambiguous. This CDR3 spans 17 amino acids. The V gene lost 4 bases and the J gene lost 0 bases, with 14 bases spanning the gap. Germline CDR1 reads SGHRS; CDR2 reads YFSETQ. The CDR3 DNA reads as TGCGCCAGCAGCCTGACGTCTACGACCTCTGGGGCCAACGTCCTGACTTTC. It is translated as CASSLTSTTSGANVLTF.

This clone is a singleton in its sample. This chain joins TRBV13 and TRBJ1-2; 7 bases are shared with TRBD1. The CDR3 extends over 15 amino acids. V gave up 5 bases and J gave up 4 bases; unmatched junction bases: 10. Germline V gene data show CDR1 as PRHDT and CDR2 as FYEKMQ (reference sequence). CDR3 protein: CASSNPKTGTYGYTF. The CDR3 nucleotides read TGTGCCAGCAGCAACCCCAAGACAGGGACCTATGGCTACACCTTC.

The rearrangement links TRBV19 to TRBJ1-5; 10 bases line up with TRBD1. V lost 4 bases to trimming and J lost 6 bases; unmatched junction nucleotides: 9. Per the germline V gene, CDR1 is LNHDA and CDR2 is SQIVND (reference sequence). The CDR3 has 16 residues. The CDR3 DNA follows: TGTGCCAGTAGTAATTACGGGACAGGGGTAGGTCAGCCCCAGCATTTT. Its protein product is CASSNYGTGVGQPQHF.

CDR3 DNA: TGTGCCAGCAGCCTCAATGAGAGGGGGGCCTCTGAAAAACTGTTTTTT. It is translated as CASSLNERGASEKLFF. The chain uses TRBV7-9 and TRBJ1-4; perhaps TRBD1 as D (6 bases). Trimming took 5 bases from V and 7 from J, leaving 20 bases between them. The CDR3 loop spans 16 amino acids. The germline gives CDR1 SEHNR, CDR2 FQNEAQ (reference sequence).